These 32 T cell receptor beta chains were all obtained from the same sample, sequenced in a study of cytomegalovirus exposure and HLA in healthy donors. In the PCR, 60 Vbeta and 13 Jbeta primers were used. The method was immunoSEQ multiplex PCR; TCRdb's version includes in-frame clones alone and lacks a portion of them. The profile shows about 120,000 clones, about 83% of them singletons. What was sequenced was PBMCs. Every receptor here comes from a woman in her forties in good health and CMV-seropositive.

This chain links TRBV2 with TRBJ1-5; no clear D. Germline assignment: CDR1 SNHLY and CDR2 FYNNEI. V lost 8 bases, J lost 6 bases, and 17 bases lay in between. The CDR3 contains 14 residues. The CDR3 DNA follows: TGTGCCAGCTGCTTACAAATGGAGGTTCAGCCCCAGCATTTT. It translates to CASCLQMEVQPQHF.

The gene calls are TRBV5-6 and TRBJ1-3; 8 nucleotides agree with TRBD1. The CDR3 is made up of 14 amino acids. Germline CDR1 SGHDT, CDR2 YYEEEE. Unmatched junction bases numbered 3, after V lost 3 bases and J lost 4 bases. The CDR3 bases are TGTGCCAGCAGCTCGTGGACAGGGGGAAACACCATATATTTT. This sequence encodes CASSSWTGGNTIYF.

The chain carries TRBV19 and TRBJ2-3; TRBD2 might be the D (6 bases). V shed 3 bases and J shed 1 base, with 14 bases lying between them. Germline V lookup: CDR1 LNHDA, CDR2 SQIVND (reference sequence). This CDR3 contains 16 residues. The CDR3 coding sequence is TGTGCCAGTAGTATTAACGGCGGGATTCGCACAGATACGCAGTATTTT. This codes for CASSINGGIRTDTQYF.

The CDR3 bases are TGTGCCAGCAGCCCCTCGGACACAGTCTATGGCTACACCTTC. Residues: CASSPSDTVYGYTF. The V gene is TRBV5-4, the J gene TRBJ1-2; tentative D call: TRBD1 (5 bases). The CDR3 runs to 14 residues. The germline V gene has CDR1 SGHNT and CDR2 YYREEE (reference sequence). Trimming shortened V by 4 bases and J by 4 bases, and 14 bases separated the two germline ends.

The CDR3 bases are TGTGCCACTACCGGGACTAGCGGATACGAGCAGTACTTC. Its translation: CATTGTSGYEQYF. The chain links TRBV7-9 to TRBJ2-7; 11 bases agree with TRBD2. The V and J ends lost 10 bases and 4 bases, in that order; junction bases with no gene match: 6. Germline CDR1 reads SEHNR; CDR2 reads FQNEAQ (reference sequence). CDR3 size: 13 residues.

V gene TRBV7-2 combines with J gene TRBJ2-7; the match to TRBD2 covers 13 bases. The length of the CDR3 is 16 residues. Germline-derived CDR1 and CDR2 are SGHTA and FQGNSA. Losses at the gene ends were 5 bases for V and 3 bases for J; bases not matched to a gene: 7. CDR3 residues: CASSAGTSGEIYEQYF. The CDR3 DNA sequence: TGTGCCAGCAGCGCGGGGACTAGCGGGGAGATCTACGAGCAGTACTTC.

This clone appeared once. The chain has TRBV19 and TRBJ1-5; D may be TRBD1 (5 bases). The V end was cut by 7 bases, the J end by 4 bases, with 17 bases between. The germline V gene has CDR1 LNHDA and CDR2 SQIVND (reference sequence). CDR3 length equals 15 residues. This CDR3 reads CASTLQGDLNQPQHF. For the CDR3, the DNA is TGTGCCAGTACCCTGCAGGGCGATTTGAATCAGCCCCAGCATTTT.

Only one count was recorded for this clone. The chain couples TRBV6-5 to TRBJ2-7; no definite D call. The CDR3 sequence is 14 residues long. With 0 bases removed from V and 2 bases from J, the gap between germline ends came to 8 bases. The germline CDR1 and CDR2 sequences are MNHEY and SVGAGI. In DNA, the CDR3 is TGTGCCAGCAGTTACTCGTCGGTGACCTACGAGCAGTACTTC. Translating gives CASSYSSVTYEQYF.

The gene calls are TRBV19 and TRBJ1-5, with D maybe TRBD1 (5 bases). CDR1 and CDR2 from the germline V gene are LNHDA and SQIVND (reference sequence). The ends were cut back, 4 bases at V and 2 bases at J, with 12 bases in the middle. CDR3 length: 15 residues. The CDR3 nucleotides are TGTGCCAGTAGTAGGGGGGGGAACGGCAATCAGCCCCAGCATTTT. It yields the protein CASSRGGNGNQPQHF.

V and J are TRBV2 and TRBJ2-1; tentative D call: TRBD2 (5 bases). V lost 7 bases to trimming and J lost 5 bases, with 15 bases between them. Germline V gives CDR1 SNHLY, CDR2 FYNNEI. The CDR3 has 14 residues. This chain's CDR3 is CASKRLGSHNEQFF. CDR3 bases: TGTGCCAGCAAAAGGTTGGGGAGCCACAATGAGCAGTTCTTC.

The rearrangement uses TRBV29-1 and TRBJ1-1; 8 positions agree with TRBD1. This CDR3 is 15 amino acids long. Germline V gene data show CDR1 as SQVTM and CDR2 as ANQGSEA. The V and J ends lost 0 bases and 5 bases, in that order; junction bases with no gene match: 8. Here the CDR3 reads CSVEDRQGARTEAFF. The CDR3 coding sequence is TGCAGCGTTGAAGATAGGCAGGGGGCTAGGACTGAAGCTTTCTTT.

V usage is TRBV12-5 and J usage is TRBJ2-1, with 10 nucleotides matching TRBD1. The CDR3 totals 14 residues. CDR1 and CDR2 from the germline V gene are LGHNT and FRNRAP. Unmatched junction bases numbered 7, after V lost 7 bases and J lost 7 bases. This CDR3 reads CASAPGQGWNEQFF. The CDR3 DNA is TGTGCTAGTGCCCCGGGACAGGGGTGGAATGAGCAGTTCTTC.

This clone was detected once. The J gene is TRBJ2-5, the V gene TRBV5-6, with 7 bases matching TRBD2. The CDR3 runs 13 residues. Germline CDR1 SGHDT, CDR2 YYEEEE. The trim removed 4 bases at V and 4 bases at J, leaving 4 bases unmatched. The DNA of the CDR3 is TGTGCCAGCAGCATCCGCGGGGGAGAGACCCAGTACTTC. It encodes CASSIRGGETQYF.

This rearrangement joins TRBV4-2 to TRBJ1-6; 8 bases are a match to TRBD1. Germline-derived CDR1 and CDR2 are LGHNA and YNFKEQ. The trim removed 4 bases at V and 7 bases at J, leaving 3 bases unmatched. CDR3 length equals 14 residues. Here the CDR3 DNA reads TGTGCCAGCAGCCCTCGGGACAGGAATTCACCCCTCCACTTT. This encodes CASSPRDRNSPLHF.

The gene calls are TRBV5-4 and TRBJ2-3; TRBD1 aligns across 10 bases. Trimming at V came to 3 bases and at J to 2 bases, leaving 9 bases not matched to a gene. The CDR3 is made up of 17 amino acids. CDR1 and CDR2 (germline): SGHNT, YYREEE (reference sequence). The CDR3 is CASSSWGQGRNTDTQYF. In nucleotides, the CDR3 is TGTGCCAGCAGCTCGTGGGGACAGGGGAGAAACACAGATACGCAGTATTTT.

This clone was detected once. The rearrangement joins TRBV30 to TRBJ1-2; D gene unclear. The CDR3 covers 12 residues. V dropped 0 bases and J dropped 7 bases, with 9 bases sitting between them. Germline V gives CDR1 GTSNPN, CDR2 SVGIG (reference sequence). The DNA for the CDR3 is TGTGCCTGGAGTGTAGGGCGGGGTGGCTACACCTTC. It is translated as CAWSVGRGGYTF.

The chain couples TRBV18 to TRBJ1-1; TRBD1 matches at 10 bases. With V trimmed by 4 bases and J by 6 bases, 5 bases remained unmatched. The CDR3 runs 14 residues. Germline-derived CDR1 and CDR2 are KGHSH and LQKENI. CDR3 amino acids: CASSLGQGDPEAFF. CDR3 in DNA: TGTGCCAGCTCACTAGGACAGGGGGACCCTGAAGCTTTCTTT.

V gene TRBV27 combines with J gene TRBJ1-5; no clear D. Between the trimmed V and J ends, which lost 3 bases and 10 bases, there was a span of 13 bases. The V gene's germline CDR1 is MNHEY and CDR2 SMNVEV (reference sequence). CDR3 size: 13 residues. DNA of the CDR3: TGTGCCAGCAGTTTTGAAGGCCCAGGCCCCCAGCATTTT. It yields the protein CASSFEGPGPQHF.

V usage is TRBV11-2 and J usage is TRBJ1-6, with D perhaps matching TRBD1 (6 bases). V was pared by 1 base and J by 16 bases, with 17 bases between. Germline assignment: CDR1 SGHAT and CDR2 FQNNGV. The CDR3 consists of 14 residues. CDR3 bases: TGTGCCAGCAGCTTAGGGCCCAACGGACAGACACTCCACTTT. As protein: CASSLGPNGQTLHF.

This clone appeared a few times. This rearrangement joins TRBV5-8 to TRBJ2-7; D may be TRBD1 (5 bases). Trimming removed 1 base at V and 5 bases at J, with 7 bases between. CDR1 is SGHTS, CDR2 YDEGEE, per germline. The CDR3 loop spans 12 amino acids. The CDR3 loop reads CASSLTRDEQYF. CDR3 DNA: TGTGCCAGCAGCTTGACCAGGGACGAGCAGTACTTC.

The chain joins TRBV9 to TRBJ2-1, with 7 positions matching TRBD2. The V gene's germline CDR1 is SGDLS and CDR2 YYNGEE. The CDR3 totals 14 residues. The V gene end was trimmed by 0 bases and the J gene end by 8 bases; junction bases not matched to a gene: 5. In DNA, the CDR3 is TGTGCCAGCAGCGTAGCGGGGGGAAGGGATGAGCAGTTCTTC. Protein product: CASSVAGGRDEQFF.

This clone was seen only once. The V and J genes are TRBV30 and TRBJ1-6; perhaps TRBD1 as D (6 bases). Per the germline V gene, CDR1 is GTSNPN and CDR2 is SVGIG (reference sequence). This CDR3 is 13 amino acids long. The ends were cut back, 3 bases at V and 4 bases at J, with 7 bases in the middle. This CDR3 reads CAWRQGYNSPLHF. The CDR3 DNA follows: TGTGCCTGGAGACAGGGTTATAATTCACCCCTCCACTTT.

DNA for the CDR3: TGTGCCAGCAGCTTAGGGCAGGGTTTGCACGAGCAGTACTTC. Amino acid sequence: CASSLGQGLHEQYF. The genes are TRBV11-2 and TRBJ2-7; D is perhaps TRBD1 (5 bases). Trimming removed 1 base from V and 5 bases from J, with 12 bases in between. Germline V gene lookup returns CDR1 SGHAT and CDR2 FQNNGV. This CDR3 is 14 amino acids long.

The chain links TRBV5-4 to TRBJ1-1; 8 nucleotides align to TRBD1. The ends lost 4 bases at V and 0 bases at J; junction bases unmatched: 8. Germline CDR1 is SGHNT and CDR2 is YYREEE (reference sequence). The CDR3 spans 16 residues. DNA for the CDR3: TGTGCCAGCAGCCACCCCGGGACAGGTATGAACACTGAAGCTTTCTTT. Residues: CASSHPGTGMNTEAFF.

V and J are TRBV6-6 and TRBJ2-7, with 10 nucleotides matching TRBD1. Germline V lookup: CDR1 MNHNY, CDR2 SVGAGI (reference sequence). The CDR3 sequence is 15 residues long. The ends lost 0 bases at V and 5 bases at J; junction bases unmatched: 4. The chain's CDR3 is CASSYSKGQGNEQYF. CDR3 sequence (DNA): TGTGCCAGCAGTTACTCGAAGGGACAGGGGAACGAGCAGTACTTC.

The rearrangement uses TRBV5-1 and TRBJ1-2, with a possible D match to TRBD1 (6 bases). CDR1 SGHRS and CDR2 YFSETQ come from the germline V gene. Trimming took off 4 bases at V and 7 bases at J, with 20 bases between the two ends. The CDR3 extends over 15 amino acids. Written as DNA, the CDR3 is TGCGCCAGCAGCCTTAGGACAGTCCAAAAGGCTGGCTACACCTTC. Its translation is CASSLRTVQKAGYTF.

The genes are TRBV5-1 and TRBJ2-1; 7 nucleotides line up with TRBD2. Losses at the gene ends were 4 bases for V and 6 bases for J; bases not matched to a gene: 13. This CDR3 region has 16 residues. Germline CDR1 and CDR2: SGHRS and YFSETQ. CDR3 region: CASSALGLAVSNEQFF. CDR3 DNA sequence: TGCGCCAGCAGCGCCCTAGGTCTAGCGGTGTCCAATGAGCAGTTCTTC.

Only one count was recorded for this clone. The chain employs TRBV11-2 and TRBJ2-5; 10 bases line up with TRBD1. V lost 5 bases, J lost 5 bases, and 5 bases stayed unmatched. This CDR3 spans 14 amino acids. Germline CDR1 is SGHAT and CDR2 is FQNNGV. CDR3 sequence (DNA): TGTGCCAGCAGCATGACAGGGGGCCGGGAGACCCAGTACTTC. Protein sequence: CASSMTGGRETQYF.

The chain couples TRBV10-1 to TRBJ2-3, with 14 positions matching TRBD2. The CDR3 spans 18 residues. Germline V gene data show CDR1 as WNHNN and CDR2 as SYGVQD (reference sequence). Trimming at V came to 6 bases and at J to 0 bases, leaving 8 bases not matched to a gene. CDR3 region: CASSLGTSGGSSTDTQYF. Here the CDR3 DNA reads TGCGCCAGCAGCCTCGGGACTAGCGGGGGATCAAGCACAGATACGCAGTATTTT.

The V call is TRBV29-1, the J call TRBJ2-7, with D maybe TRBD1 (5 bases). CDR3 length: 12 residues. The germline V gene encodes CDR1 SQVTM and CDR2 ANQGSEA. V gave up 2 bases and J gave up 6 bases, with 11 bases separating them. The CDR3 DNA is TGCAGCGTTGAAACCACAGGAGCCGAGCAGTACTTC. Residues: CSVETTGAEQYF.

The rearrangement uses TRBV27 and TRBJ2-7; weak D call: TRBD1 (5 bases). Germline CDR1 and CDR2: MNHEY and SMNVEV (reference sequence). There are 13 residues in the CDR3. The V and J ends lost 3 bases and 2 bases respectively, with 8 bases between them. As DNA, the CDR3 is TGTGCCAGCAGTTTCGCAGGGCCCTACGAGCAGTACTTC. This gives the protein CASSFAGPYEQYF.

The chain recombines TRBV18 with TRBJ2-2; tentatively, D is TRBD1 (6 bases). This CDR3 is 14 amino acids long. Germline assignment: CDR1 KGHSH and CDR2 LQKENI. V lost 6 bases, J lost 4 bases, and 12 bases lay in between. The CDR3: CASSQQGPTGELFF. DNA of the CDR3: TGTGCCAGCTCTCAACAGGGACCCACCGGGGAGCTGTTTTTT.